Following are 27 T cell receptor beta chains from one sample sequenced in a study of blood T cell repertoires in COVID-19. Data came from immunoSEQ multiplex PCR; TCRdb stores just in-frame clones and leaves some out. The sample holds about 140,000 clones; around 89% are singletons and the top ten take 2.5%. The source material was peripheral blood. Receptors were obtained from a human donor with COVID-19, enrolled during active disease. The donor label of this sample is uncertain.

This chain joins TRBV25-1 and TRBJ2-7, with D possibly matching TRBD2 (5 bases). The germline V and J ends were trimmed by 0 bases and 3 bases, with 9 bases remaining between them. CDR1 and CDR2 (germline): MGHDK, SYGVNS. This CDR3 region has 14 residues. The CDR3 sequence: CASSEYGVVYEQYF. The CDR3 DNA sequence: TGTGCCAGCAGTGAATACGGGGTGGTCTACGAGCAGTACTTC.

The chain's CDR3 is CASSSQGKDEQYF. CDR3 DNA sequence: TGTGCCAGCAGTAGTCAGGGAAAGGACGAGCAGTACTTC. The chain recombines TRBV28 with TRBJ2-7; tentative D call: TRBD1 (5 bases). This CDR3 contains 13 residues. Germline lookup yields CDR1 MDHEN and CDR2 SYDVKM. V was clipped by 5 bases and J by 5 bases, with 13 bases between them.

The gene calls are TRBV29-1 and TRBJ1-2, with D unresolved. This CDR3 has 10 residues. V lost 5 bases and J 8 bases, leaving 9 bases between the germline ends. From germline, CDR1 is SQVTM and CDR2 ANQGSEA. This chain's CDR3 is CSVREGGYTF. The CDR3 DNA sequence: TGCAGCGTTAGAGAGGGCGGCTACACCTTC.

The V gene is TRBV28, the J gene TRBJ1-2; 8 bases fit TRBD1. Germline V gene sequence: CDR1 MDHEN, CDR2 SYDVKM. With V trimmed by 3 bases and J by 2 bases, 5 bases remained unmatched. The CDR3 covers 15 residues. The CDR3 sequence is CASSFQGAQNYGYTF. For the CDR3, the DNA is TGTGCCAGCAGTTTTCAGGGGGCCCAAAACTATGGCTACACCTTC.

Written as DNA, the CDR3 is TGTGCCAGCAACTCCGCTACAGGGTTTGGGGACACCATATATTTT. Its translation: CASNSATGFGDTIYF. V usage is TRBV3-1 (or the pseudogene TRBV3-2) and J usage is TRBJ1-3; D possibly corresponds to TRBD1 (6 bases). Germline loops: CDR1 LGHDT, CDR2 YNNKEL (reference sequence). Trimming shortened V by 7 bases and J by 8 bases, and 21 bases separated the two germline ends. The CDR3 consists of 15 residues.

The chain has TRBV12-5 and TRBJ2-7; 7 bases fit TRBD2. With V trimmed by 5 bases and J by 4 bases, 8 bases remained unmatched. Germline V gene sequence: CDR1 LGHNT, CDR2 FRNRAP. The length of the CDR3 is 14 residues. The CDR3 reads CASGHGLVGYEQYF. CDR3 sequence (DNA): TGTGCTAGTGGTCATGGACTAGTGGGTTACGAGCAGTACTTC.

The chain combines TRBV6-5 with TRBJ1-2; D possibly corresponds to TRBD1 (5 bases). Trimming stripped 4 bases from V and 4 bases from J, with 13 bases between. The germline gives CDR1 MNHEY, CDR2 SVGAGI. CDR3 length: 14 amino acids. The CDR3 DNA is TGTGCCAGCAGTTCATCCGACAGCCTCTATGGCTACACCTTC. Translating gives CASSSSDSLYGYTF.

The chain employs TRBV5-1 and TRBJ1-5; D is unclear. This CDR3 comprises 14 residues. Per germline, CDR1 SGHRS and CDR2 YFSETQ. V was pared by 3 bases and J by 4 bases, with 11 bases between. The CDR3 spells CASSSTPGNQPQHF. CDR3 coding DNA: TGCGCCAGCAGCTCCACCCCAGGAAATCAGCCCCAGCATTTT.

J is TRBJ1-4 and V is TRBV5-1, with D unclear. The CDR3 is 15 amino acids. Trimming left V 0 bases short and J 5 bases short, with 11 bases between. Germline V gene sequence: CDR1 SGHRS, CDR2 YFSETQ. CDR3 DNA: TGCGCCAGCAGCTTGGGGGAGAATGGGAATGAAAAACTGTTTTTT. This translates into CASSLGENGNEKLFF.

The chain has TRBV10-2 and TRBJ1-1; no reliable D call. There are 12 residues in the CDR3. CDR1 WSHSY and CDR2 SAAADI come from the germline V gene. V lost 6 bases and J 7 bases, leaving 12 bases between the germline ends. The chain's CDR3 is CASRQQAGEAFF. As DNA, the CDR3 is TGCGCCAGCAGGCAGCAGGCAGGTGAAGCTTTCTTT.

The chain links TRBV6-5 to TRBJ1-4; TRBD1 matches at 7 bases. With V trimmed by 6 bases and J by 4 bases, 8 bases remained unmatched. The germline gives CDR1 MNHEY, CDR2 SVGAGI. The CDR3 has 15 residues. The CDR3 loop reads CASSQAGTVNEKLFF. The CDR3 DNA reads TGTGCCAGCAGCCAAGCCGGGACAGTTAATGAAAAACTGTTTTTT.

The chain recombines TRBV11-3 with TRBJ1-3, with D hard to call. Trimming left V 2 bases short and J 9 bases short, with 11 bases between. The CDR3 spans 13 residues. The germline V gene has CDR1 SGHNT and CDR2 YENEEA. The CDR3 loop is CASSLFSTGTIYF. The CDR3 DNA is TGTGCCAGCAGCTTATTTTCGACGGGCACCATATATTTT. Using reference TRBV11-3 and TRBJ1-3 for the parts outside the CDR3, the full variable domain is EAGVVQSPRYKIIEKKQPVAFWCNPISGHNTLYWYLQNLGQGPELLIRYENEEAVDDSQLPKDRFSAERLKGVDSTLKIQPAELGDSAVYLCASSLFSTGTIYFGEGSWLTVV.

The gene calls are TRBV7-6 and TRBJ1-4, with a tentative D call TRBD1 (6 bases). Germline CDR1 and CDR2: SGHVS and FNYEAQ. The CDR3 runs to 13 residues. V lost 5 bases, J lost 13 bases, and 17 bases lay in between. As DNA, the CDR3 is TGTGCCAGCAGCGACTCACAGGGCGTGAGACTGTTTTTT. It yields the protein CASSDSQGVRLFF.

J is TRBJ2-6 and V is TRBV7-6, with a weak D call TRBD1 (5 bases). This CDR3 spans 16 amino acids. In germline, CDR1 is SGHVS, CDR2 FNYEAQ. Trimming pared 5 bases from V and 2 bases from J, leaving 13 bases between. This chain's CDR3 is CASSPLGEPGANVLTF. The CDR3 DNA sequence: TGTGCCAGCAGCCCATTAGGGGAACCTGGGGCCAACGTCCTGACTTTC.

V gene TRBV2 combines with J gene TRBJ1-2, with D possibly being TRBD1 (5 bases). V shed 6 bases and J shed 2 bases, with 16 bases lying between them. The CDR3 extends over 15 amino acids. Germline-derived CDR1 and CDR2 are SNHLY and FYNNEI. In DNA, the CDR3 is TGTGCCAGCAGCAGGCAGGGCCAGGGAAACTATGGCTACACCTTC. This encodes CASSRQGQGNYGYTF.

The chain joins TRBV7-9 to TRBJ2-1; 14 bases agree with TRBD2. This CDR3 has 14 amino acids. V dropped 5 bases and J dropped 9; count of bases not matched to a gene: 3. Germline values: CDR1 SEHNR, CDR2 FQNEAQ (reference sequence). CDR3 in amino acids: CASSMGLAGVEQFF. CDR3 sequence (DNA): TGTGCCAGCAGCATGGGACTAGCGGGAGTTGAGCAGTTCTTC. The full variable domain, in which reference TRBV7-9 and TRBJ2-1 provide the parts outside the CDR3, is DTGVSQNPRHKITKRGQNVTFRCDPISEHNRLYWYRQTLGQGPEFLTYFQNEAQLEKSRLLSDRFSAERPKGSFSTLEIQRTEQGDSAMYLCASSMGLAGVEQFFGPGTRLTVL.

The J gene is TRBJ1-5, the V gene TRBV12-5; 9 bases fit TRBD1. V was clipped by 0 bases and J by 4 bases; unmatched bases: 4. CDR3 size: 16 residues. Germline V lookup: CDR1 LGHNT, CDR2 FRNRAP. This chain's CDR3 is CASGLVRGTGNQPQHF. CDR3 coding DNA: TGTGCTAGTGGTTTGGTCCGAGGGACAGGGAATCAGCCCCAGCATTTT.

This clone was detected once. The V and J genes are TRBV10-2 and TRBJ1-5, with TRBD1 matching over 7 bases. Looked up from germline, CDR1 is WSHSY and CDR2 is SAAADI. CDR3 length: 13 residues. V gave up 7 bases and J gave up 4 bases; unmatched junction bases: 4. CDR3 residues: CASKGTENQPQHF. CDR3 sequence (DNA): TGCGCCAGCAAGGGGACAGAGAATCAGCCCCAGCATTTT.

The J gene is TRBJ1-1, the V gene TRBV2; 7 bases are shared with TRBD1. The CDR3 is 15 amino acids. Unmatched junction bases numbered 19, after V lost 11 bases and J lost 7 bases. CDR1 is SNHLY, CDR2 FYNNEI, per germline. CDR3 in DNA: TGTGCCGATCGTGGGGGACTAGGGACAGATTTTGAAGCTTTCTTT. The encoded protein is CADRGGLGTDFEAFF.

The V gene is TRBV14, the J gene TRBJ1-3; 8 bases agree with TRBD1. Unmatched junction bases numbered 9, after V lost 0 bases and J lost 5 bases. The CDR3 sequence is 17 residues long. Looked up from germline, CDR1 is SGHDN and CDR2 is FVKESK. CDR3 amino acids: CASSQDWGQARRNTIYF. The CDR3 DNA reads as TGTGCCAGCAGCCAAGATTGGGGACAGGCCCGCAGAAACACCATATATTTT.

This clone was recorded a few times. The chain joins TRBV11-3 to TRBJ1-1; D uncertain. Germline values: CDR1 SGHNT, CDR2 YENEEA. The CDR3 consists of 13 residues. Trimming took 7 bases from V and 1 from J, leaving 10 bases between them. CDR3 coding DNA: TGTGCCAGCACCTTTGACACGAACACTGAAGCTTTCTTT. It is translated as CASTFDTNTEAFF.

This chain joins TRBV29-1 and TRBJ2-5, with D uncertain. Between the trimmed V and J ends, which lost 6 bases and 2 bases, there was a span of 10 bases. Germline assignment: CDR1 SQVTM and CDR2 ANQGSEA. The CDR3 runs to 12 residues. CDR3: CSVLVVQETQYF. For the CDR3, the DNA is TGCAGCGTCCTAGTGGTGCAAGAGACCCAGTACTTC.

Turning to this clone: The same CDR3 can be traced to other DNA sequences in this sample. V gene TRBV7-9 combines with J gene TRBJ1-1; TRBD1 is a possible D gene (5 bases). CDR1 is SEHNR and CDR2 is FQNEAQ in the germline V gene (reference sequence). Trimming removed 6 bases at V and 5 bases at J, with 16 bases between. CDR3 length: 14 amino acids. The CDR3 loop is CASSYSLGGTEAFF. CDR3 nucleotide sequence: TGTGCCAGCAGTTACTCACTTGGGGGGACTGAAGCTTTCTTT.

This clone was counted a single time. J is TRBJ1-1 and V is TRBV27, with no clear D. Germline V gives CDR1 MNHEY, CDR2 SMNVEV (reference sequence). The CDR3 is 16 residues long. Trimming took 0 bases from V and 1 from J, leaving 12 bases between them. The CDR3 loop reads CASSLSSAGRNTEAFF. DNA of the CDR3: TGTGCCAGCAGTTTATCATCGGCCGGGAGGAACACTGAAGCTTTCTTT.

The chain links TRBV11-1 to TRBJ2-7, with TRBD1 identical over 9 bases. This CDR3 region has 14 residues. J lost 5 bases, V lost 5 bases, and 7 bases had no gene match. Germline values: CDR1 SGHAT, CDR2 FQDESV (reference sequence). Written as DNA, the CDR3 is TGTGCCAGCAGCCCGCGGACAGGGGAGGACGAGCAGTACTTC. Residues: CASSPRTGEDEQYF.

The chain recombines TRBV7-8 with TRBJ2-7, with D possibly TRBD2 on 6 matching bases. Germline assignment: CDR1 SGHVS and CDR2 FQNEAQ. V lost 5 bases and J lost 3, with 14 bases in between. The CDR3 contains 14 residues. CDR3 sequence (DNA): TGTGCCAGCAGCCCCGGGACTTTAAGCTACGAGCAGTACTTC. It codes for CASSPGTLSYEQYF.

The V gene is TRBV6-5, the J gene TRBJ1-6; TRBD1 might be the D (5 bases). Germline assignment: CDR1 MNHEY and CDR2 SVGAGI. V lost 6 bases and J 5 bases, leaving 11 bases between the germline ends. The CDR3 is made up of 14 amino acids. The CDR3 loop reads CASSRDWDNSPLHF. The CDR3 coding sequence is TGTGCCAGCAGCCGGGACTGGGATAATTCACCCCTCCACTTT.